Only one count was recorded for the clone carrying this T cell receptor beta chain. The antigen remains unidentified. The data originate from a study of T cells in localized non-small cell lung cancer. Clones were read by immunoSEQ multiplex PCR, and TCRdb kept only the in-frame ones, dropping some. The sample consists of 30,000 to 50,000 clones, roughly 80% of them appearing once. Study-level results: Across samples, adjacent lung featured a median roughly 60 of the top 100 tumor clones. Uninvolved nearby lung showed the greatest T cell clonality, exceeding that found in tumor. Without multi-region sequencing, intratumor heterogeneity could not be excluded. A denser population of T cells in blood accompanied longer overall survival.

With 2 bases clipped from V and 0 bases from J, the junction kept 4 bases outside the gene matches. The germline V gene encodes CDR1 ENHRY and CDR2 SYGVKD. This CDR3 is 15 amino acids long. The V and J genes are TRBV10-3 and TRBJ2-7; 7 nucleotides agree with TRBD1. The sequence derives from a woman aged 40-69 years with stage II squamous cell lung carcinoma. Sequences were derived from PBMCs, sampled before any cancer treatment. CDR3 DNA sequence: TGTGCCATCAGTGAGGCGGCAGGGGGCTCCTACGAGCAGTACTTC. The encoded protein is CAISEAAGGSYEQYF.